The 31 T cell receptor beta chains below were found in one sample sequenced in a study of vaccination effects on CD4 cells after COVID-19. Antigen-specific CD4+ T cells were expanded (with viral peptide pools) by the ViraFEST assay ahead of sequencing. CD4+ T cells were isolated after around 10 days of culture. Subjects were given two BNT162b2 or mRNA-1273 vaccine doses. These receptors have no identified antigens. Assay: immunoSEQ multiplex PCR; the TCRdb copy retains only in-frame clones and omits some. Of about 24,000 clones listed, 72% are singletons. Here the sequenced sample was CD4+ T cells from PBMCs cultured with HCoV-NL63 spike peptides, taken after COVID-19 vaccination. The receptors shown here come from a human donor who received a COVID-19 vaccine.

This chain joins TRBV27 and TRBJ2-3, with 8 bases that match TRBD1. V trimming: 4 bases; J trimming: 7 bases; junction bases outside the gene matches: 4. Germline CDR1 MNHEY, CDR2 SMNVEV (reference sequence). This CDR3 spans 13 amino acids. This CDR3 is CASSSGGRNTQYF. CDR3 bases: TGTGCCAGCAGTTCAGGGGGCAGGAATACGCAGTATTTT.

The chain links TRBV6-5 to TRBJ2-7, with D possibly being TRBD1 (6 bases). CDR3 length: 14 amino acids. Germline V CDR1 and CDR2: MNHEY, SVGAGI. Trimming removed 4 bases from V and 7 bases from J, with 17 bases in between. The CDR3 nucleotides are TGTGCCAGCAGTTCAGGGGCCCGACCTGGGGAGCAGTACTTC. Protein: CASSSGARPGEQYF.

The rearrangement links TRBV20-1 to TRBJ2-5, with D hard to call. Per the germline V gene, CDR1 is DFQATT and CDR2 is SNEGSKA (reference sequence). Trimming took off 1 base at V and 4 bases at J, with 4 bases between the two ends. CDR3 length equals 11 residues. This CDR3 is CSARALETQYF. The CDR3 nucleotides are TGCAGTGCTAGAGCTCTAGAGACCCAGTACTTC.

V and J are TRBV27 and TRBJ1-5; 9 bases map to TRBD1. This CDR3 has 15 amino acids. Germline CDR1 reads MNHEY; CDR2 reads SMNVEV (reference sequence). Trimming at V came to 0 bases and at J to 4 bases, leaving 1 base not matched to a gene. CDR3 residues: CASSLSTGGNQPQHF. CDR3 nucleotides: TGTGCCAGCAGTTTATCGACAGGGGGTAATCAGCCCCAGCATTTT.

This clone was counted a few times. The chain recombines TRBV2 with TRBJ1-5; D unresolved. V was shortened by 4 bases and J by 7 bases, with 11 bases between the two germline ends. There are 13 residues in the CDR3. From germline, CDR1 is SNHLY and CDR2 FYNNEI. CDR3: CASSVQQEQPQHF. The CDR3 region has the DNA TGTGCCAGCAGTGTACAGCAGGAACAGCCCCAGCATTTT.

The chain combines TRBV9 with TRBJ1-4; D possibly corresponds to TRBD1 (5 bases). CDR1 is SGDLS and CDR2 is YYNGEE in the germline V gene. V lost 0 bases, J lost 7 bases, and 16 bases lay in between. The CDR3 covers 16 residues. The CDR3, as DNA: TGTGCCAGCAGCGTAGGGGGGGGGACTCTCGGTGAAAAACTGTTTTTT. Translated, it gives CASSVGGGTLGEKLFF.

This clone was seen just once. The chain carries TRBV5-6 and TRBJ2-1, with D possibly matching TRBD2 (5 bases). This CDR3 has 18 residues. Per germline, CDR1 SGHDT and CDR2 YYEEEE. Trimming left V 1 base short and J 0 bases short, with 17 bases between. The CDR3 here is CASSLTARGLYSYNEQFF. In DNA form, the CDR3 reads TGTGCCAGCAGCTTGACAGCGAGAGGGCTTTACTCCTACAATGAGCAGTTCTTC.

This clone was seen a handful of times. This chain joins TRBV7-9 and TRBJ2-5, with D hard to call. This CDR3 region has 15 residues. Trimming left V 1 base short and J 2 bases short, with 11 bases between. Germline V lookup: CDR1 SEHNR, CDR2 FQNEAQ (reference sequence). The chain's CDR3 is CASSLVGLGQETQYF. The CDR3 nucleotides read TGTGCCAGCAGCTTAGTCGGCCTCGGACAAGAGACCCAGTACTTC.

This clone was seen only a few times. The chain couples TRBV6-5 to TRBJ2-2; D unclear. This CDR3 region has 15 residues. Trimming shortened V by 6 bases and J by 6 bases, and 17 bases separated the two germline ends. From germline, CDR1 is MNHEY and CDR2 SVGAGI. The CDR3 reads CASRLNGALPGELFF. The DNA of the CDR3 is TGTGCCAGCAGGCTCAATGGAGCGTTGCCCGGGGAGCTGTTTTTT.

V and J are TRBV29-1 and TRBJ2-2, with D perhaps matching TRBD1 (5 bases). Germline V lookup: CDR1 SQVTM, CDR2 ANQGSEA. The CDR3 has 13 amino acids. V gave up 4 bases and J gave up 6 bases, with 12 bases separating them. CDR3 nucleotide sequence: TGCAGCGTTGCACCGACAGTGGCCGGGGAGCTGTTTTTT. This encodes CSVAPTVAGELFF.

The chain is built from TRBV27 and TRBJ2-6; D gene uncertain. Deletions cut 6 bases from V and 3 bases from J, with 6 bases between. The CDR3 is 13 amino acids. The germline gives CDR1 MNHEY, CDR2 SMNVEV (reference sequence). As DNA, the CDR3 is TGTGCCAGCAGGGGGTTTGGGGCCAACGTCCTGACTTTC. Its protein is CASRGFGANVLTF.

This clone has a handful of counts. The chain employs TRBV6-6 and TRBJ1-2; 7 bases align to TRBD1. The CDR3 contains 14 residues. V lost 5 bases and J lost 3; bases outside the gene matches: 6. The germline gives CDR1 MNHNY, CDR2 SVGAGI (reference sequence). CDR3 region: CASSNGTVHYGYTF. For the CDR3, the DNA is TGTGCCAGCAGTAACGGGACAGTCCACTATGGCTACACCTTC.

The rearrangement links TRBV19 to TRBJ2-5; D unresolved. V lost 4 bases, J lost 3 bases, and 12 bases lay in between. The CDR3 extends over 14 amino acids. Germline V gene sequence: CDR1 LNHDA, CDR2 SQIVND (reference sequence). The CDR3 protein is CASSRTSAKETQYF. The CDR3 DNA follows: TGTGCCAGTAGTAGGACCTCCGCAAAAGAGACCCAGTACTTC.

The chain uses TRBV7-9 and TRBJ2-5; D might be TRBD1 or TRBD2, each matching 5 bases. In germline, CDR1 is SEHNR, CDR2 FQNEAQ (reference sequence). The CDR3 is 16 amino acids. With 2 bases removed from V and 5 bases from J, the gap between germline ends came to 18 bases. CDR3 in amino acids: CASSLRGTVVGETQYF. CDR3 coding DNA: TGTGCCAGCAGCTTACGTGGGACGGTGGTGGGGGAGACCCAGTACTTC. The whole variable domain, remainder taken from reference TRBV7-9 and TRBJ2-5, is DTGVSQNPRHKITKRGQNVTFRCDPISEHNRLYWYRQTLGQGPEFLTYFQNEAQLEKSRLLSDRFSAERPKGSFSTLEIQRTEQGDSAMYLCASSLRGTVVGETQYFGPGTRLLVL.

The V call is TRBV4-1, the J call TRBJ2-7, with D possibly being TRBD1 (5 bases). V lost 5 bases and J lost 3, with 17 bases in between. CDR1 and CDR2 (germline): MGHRA, YSYEKL. The CDR3 contains 15 residues. Here the CDR3 DNA reads TGCGCCAGCAGCTCACAGGAAAGGGGCGTCTACGAGCAGTACTTC. It specifies CASSSQERGVYEQYF.

This clone was counted only a few times. The chain combines TRBV5-1 with TRBJ1-3, with TRBD1 as a possible D gene (6 bases). Germline-derived CDR1 and CDR2 are SGHRS and YFSETQ. This CDR3 comprises 15 residues. The V end lost 4 bases, the J end lost 4 bases, and 15 bases lay between the germline ends. In DNA form, the CDR3 reads TGCGCCAGCAGCCAAACCCCAGGGGACGGAAACACCATATATTTT. It yields the protein CASSQTPGDGNTIYF. The whole variable domain, filled in from reference TRBV5-1 and TRBJ1-3, reads KAGVTQTPRYLIKTRGQQVTLSCSPISGHRSVSWYQQTPGQGLQFLFEYFSETQRNKGNFPGRFSGRQFSNSRSEMNVSTLELGDSALYLCASSQTPGDGNTIYFGEGSWLTVV.

V and J are TRBV3-1 (or the pseudogene TRBV3-2) and TRBJ1-4; a weak D match, TRBD1 (5 bases). This CDR3 region has 15 residues. Germline lookup yields CDR1 LGHDT and CDR2 YNNKEL (reference sequence). V lost 0 bases, J lost 7 bases, and 12 bases lay in between. DNA of the CDR3: TGTGCCAGCAGCCAAGACGCAGGGATGGGTGAAAAACTGTTTTTT. Encoded protein: CASSQDAGMGEKLFF.

The V gene is TRBV6-8, the J gene TRBJ2-3; TRBD1 matches 8 bases. This CDR3 region has 16 residues. Germline V gene sequence: CDR1 MNHGY, CDR2 SAAAGT. Unmatched junction bases numbered 10, after V lost 6 bases and J lost 2 bases. In nucleotides, the CDR3 is TGTGCCAGCAGCCCCCTCAGGGGGCTGATCACAGATACGCAGTATTTT. Translating it yields CASSPLRGLITDTQYF.

The chain has TRBV30 and TRBJ1-6; 7 bases are shared with TRBD1. Germline CDR1 GTSNPN, CDR2 SVGIG (reference sequence). V lost 4 bases and J lost 9; bases outside the gene matches: 9. There are 14 residues in the CDR3. In DNA, the CDR3 is TGTGCCTGGACTAGGACAGGACGGAGTTCACCCCTCCACTTT. Translation: CAWTRTGRSSPLHF.

The chain is built from TRBV5-5 and TRBJ1-3, with D perhaps matching TRBD1 (6 bases). The V end lost 1 base, the J end lost 1 base, and 15 bases lay between the germline ends. The CDR3 consists of 17 residues. Germline assignment: CDR1 SGHKS and CDR2 YYEKEE (reference sequence). In DNA form, the CDR3 reads TGTGCCAGCAGCTTGCGATTCGGGGGCGAGTCTGGAAACACCATATATTTT. The encoded protein is CASSLRFGGESGNTIYF.

The chain couples TRBV19 to TRBJ1-1; tentative D call: TRBD1 (6 bases). The CDR3 has 13 residues. The V end was cut by 8 bases, the J end by 1 base, with 11 bases between. Germline-derived CDR1 and CDR2 are LNHDA and SQIVND (reference sequence). The CDR3 here is CASYGQRNTEAFF. Here the CDR3 DNA reads TGTGCCAGTTATGGACAGAGGAACACTGAAGCTTTCTTT.

This chain connects TRBV28 to TRBJ1-5, with TRBD1 as a possible D gene (5 bases). CDR1 and CDR2 (germline): MDHEN, SYDVKM. V was trimmed by 1 base and J by 2 bases, leaving 12 bases between them. This CDR3 contains 16 residues. This CDR3 is CASSLSAGNRNQPQHF. The CDR3 DNA reads as TGTGCCAGCAGTTTATCGGCAGGGAACCGCAATCAGCCCCAGCATTTT.

V usage is TRBV2 and J usage is TRBJ2-7; D not certain. Deletions cut 6 bases from V and 4 bases from J, with 4 bases between. The CDR3 is 10 amino acids. Germline V gives CDR1 SNHLY, CDR2 FYNNEI. The CDR3 DNA follows: TGTGCCAGCAGGGCGTACGAGCAGTACTTC. Protein: CASRAYEQYF.

The V gene is TRBV7-2, the J gene TRBJ1-1; D perhaps matches TRBD1 (5 bases). The CDR3 spans 15 residues. In germline, CDR1 is SGHTA, CDR2 FQGNSA. V was cut by 1 base and J by 0 bases, with 9 bases left in between. CDR3 sequence (DNA): TGTGCCAGCAGCTTAGTTGGGGGAATGAACACTGAAGCTTTCTTT. It codes for CASSLVGGMNTEAFF.

This clone was observed a single time. The chain carries TRBV30 and TRBJ2-2; D remains unclear. The germline V gene encodes CDR1 GTSNPN and CDR2 SVGIG (reference sequence). V lost 2 bases and J 2 bases, leaving 9 bases between the germline ends. The CDR3 consists of 14 residues. In DNA, the CDR3 is TGTGCCTGGAGTTTAGGTGTAAACACCGGGGAGCTGTTTTTT. Encoded protein: CAWSLGVNTGELFF.

This clone was detected only a few times. V is TRBV2 and J is TRBJ2-7, with D unclear. V lost 4 bases and J lost 3, with 4 bases in between. There are 11 residues in the CDR3. The germline CDR1 and CDR2 sequences are SNHLY and FYNNEI. The CDR3 DNA reads as TGTGCCAGCAGTGTCGACTACGAGCAGTACTTC. As protein: CASSVDYEQYF.

The chain couples TRBV4-1 to TRBJ2-1, with no clear D. Germline V gene sequence: CDR1 MGHRA, CDR2 YSYEKL. V lost 2 bases and J 0 bases, leaving 11 bases between the germline ends. This CDR3 comprises 16 residues. This chain's CDR3 is CASSQQDLVSYNEQFF. In DNA form, the CDR3 reads TGCGCCAGCAGCCAACAGGACCTGGTCTCCTACAATGAGCAGTTCTTC.

V is TRBV5-1 and J is TRBJ2-3; a possible D gene is TRBD2 (6 bases). CDR1 SGHRS and CDR2 YFSETQ come from the germline V gene. Trimming left V 5 bases short and J 6 bases short, with 16 bases between. This CDR3 has 14 residues. In nucleotides, the CDR3 is TGCGCCAGCAGTGAGGGAAAGAGCGGGGATACGCAGTATTTT. Its protein is CASSEGKSGDTQYF.

This rearrangement joins TRBV5-1 to TRBJ2-5; the D is unclear. The CDR3 has 12 amino acids. The V end lost 4 bases, the J end lost 3 bases, and 7 bases lay between the germline ends. Per the germline V gene, CDR1 is SGHRS and CDR2 is YFSETQ. The CDR3 coding sequence is TGCGCCAGCAGCCTGACTGAAGAGACCCAGTACTTC. This translates into CASSLTEETQYF.

The chain links TRBV5-1 to TRBJ2-1, with a tentative D call TRBD2 (6 bases). The ends were cut back, 0 bases at V and 0 bases at J, with 7 bases in the middle. There are 15 residues in the CDR3. Germline values: CDR1 SGHRS, CDR2 YFSETQ. This chain's CDR3 is CASSLAGSSYNEQFF. CDR3 coding DNA: TGCGCCAGCAGCTTGGCCGGGAGCTCCTACAATGAGCAGTTCTTC.

The J gene is TRBJ2-2, the V gene TRBV4-1; 7 bases align to TRBD1. V lost 4 bases and J lost 2; bases outside the gene matches: 4. CDR1 and CDR2 from the germline V gene are MGHRA and YSYEKL. This CDR3 region has 15 residues. The CDR3 coding sequence is TGCGCCAGCAGCCCGGGGACAGCAAACACCGGGGAGCTGTTTTTT. Translating gives CASSPGTANTGELFF.